The rows below give T cell receptor beta chains drawn from one sample of a study of cytomegalovirus exposure and HLA in healthy donors. Some clones are missing from TCRdb's copy, which holds only in-frame ones; the method was immunoSEQ multiplex PCR. The data contain about 140,000 clones, 61% of them singletons. Sequenced material: PBMCs. All receptors derive from a male donor in good health and CMV-seronegative. The conserved cysteine and the conserved F or W are not part of the CDR3 here. D genes are given only for firm matches.

V gene	D gene	CDR3 protein
TRBV6-5	NA	ASSYSRDSQDTQY
TRBV4-1	NA	ASSQGTVYSNQPQH
TRBV13	TRBD2	ASQRVSGGRPDTQY
TRBV7-2	NA	ASSLPRGETQY
TRBV7-2	NA	ASSREGGYSNQPQH
TRBV7-3	TRBD1	ASSLTKGANEQY
TRBV7-3	TRBD2	ASSLLAGTHNEQF
TRBV5-1	TRBD1	ASSPRTGRDSYEQY
TRBV19	TRBD1	ASSSGQGAPNEKLF
TRBV7-9	NA	ASSLNLARETQY
TRBV12-1	NA	ASSPRTSGGAISTDTQY
TRBV15	NA	ATSRDLREMNTIY
TRBV7-9	NA	SSSLGLQSSYNEQF
TRBV15	TRBD1	ATSGTGGKGTEAF
TRBV28	NA	ASSGRQEQY
TRBV10-1	NA	ASRRGTDTQY
TRBV5-1	NA	ASSLYTGWF
TRBV6-1	TRBD1	ASSQGQRNQPQH
TRBV5-6	NA	ASHQGLWMNTEAF
TRBV7-3	TRBD2	ASSLEAGGRGNEQF
TRBV18	NA	ASSPGGRDTEAF
TRBV29-1	TRBD2	SVDLRTSGVAQY
TRBV15	TRBD1	AIRQGYEQY
TRBV10-1	TRBD2	ASSGTSGGAYNEQF
TRBV19	TRBD2	ASSIASGGGSSTDTQY
TRBV6-5	NA	ASSYPRGSGNSPLH
TRBV6-5	TRBD1	ASSSHDRGGNEQF
TRBV6-1	NA	ASRPIQDLGEQY
TRBV28	TRBD1	ASSSTGALSGPQH
TRBV5-6	TRBD1	ASSPRGQPTQETQY
TRBV5-6	TRBD2	ASSLELRGGLDEQF
TRBV9	NA	ASSDPRGGAGGYT
TRBV10-1	NA	ASSETGRETQY
TRBV4-3	NA	ASSQDPVNYGYT
TRBV27	TRBD1	ASSLSYGTANTGELF
TRBV27	NA	ASSLQAYQETQY
TRBV6-1	TRBD1	ASSELGQGGIVQY